A single sample is the source of the 25 T cell receptor beta chains below, sequenced in a study of Graves' ophthalmopathy and Graves' hyperthyroidism. Researchers took RNA transcripts and amplified TCR beta CDR3 regions from them. Amplification began with first-round RT-PCR using HTBI primers, then second-round multiplex PCR was performed. TCRdb recomputed calls from the multiplex PCR reads with MiXCR, one row per CDR3 protein. The profile shows about 400,000 distinct CDR3 sequences, 20% to 25% of them singletons. The sequenced sample was peripheral blood. The receptors come from a woman aged 18-30 years with stable Graves' hyperthyroidism.

In this sample, this clonotype turned up many times. The rearrangement links TRBV11-2 to TRBJ2-5; 10 nucleotides line up with TRBD1. Germline values: CDR1 SGHAT, CDR2 FQNNGV. J gave up 4 bases and V 5 bases, and 4 bases lay outside the gene matches. The CDR3 extends over 14 amino acids. CDR3 in DNA: TGTGCCAGCAGCCCCGACAGGGGGCTAGAGACCCAGTACTTC. Translating gives CASSPDRGLETQYF.

This clonotype was recorded many times. The V call is TRBV10-2, the J call TRBJ2-5; 7 bases fit TRBD2. V was pared by 7 bases and J by 2 bases, with 4 bases of the junction left unmatched. Germline V gives CDR1 WSHSY, CDR2 SAAADI. The length of the CDR3 is 13 residues. The CDR3: CASKLAGQETQYF. In DNA, the CDR3 is TGCGCCAGCAAATTAGCGGGTCAAGAGACCCAGTACTTC.

The chain carries TRBV11-2 and TRBJ2-7; 13 bases fit TRBD2. The ends lost 6 bases at V and 4 bases at J; junction bases unmatched: 6. The germline gives CDR1 SGHAT, CDR2 FQNNGV. This CDR3 contains 15 residues. The DNA for the CDR3 is TGTGCCAGCAGACCGGGACTAGCGGGGATGTACGAGCAGTACTTC. Its translation: CASRPGLAGMYEQYF.

This clonotype turned up a few times. A read error may be the cause here, since a much bigger clone is one base away. The rearrangement uses TRBV19 and TRBJ2-2; 9 bases agree with TRBD1. Germline CDR1 LNHDA, CDR2 SQIVND (reference sequence). CDR3 length: 15 amino acids. DNA of the CDR3: TGTGCCAGTAGTAACACAGGGGGCCACACCGGGGAGCTGTGTTTT. This encodes CASSNTGGHTGELCF.

J is TRBJ2-7 and V is TRBV12-3 or TRBV12-4; no firm D call. The CDR3 is 13 amino acids. Trimming removed 6 bases from V and 6 bases from J, with 15 bases in between. This CDR3 is CASRTNGQREQYF. The CDR3 bases are TGTGCCAGCAGAACCAACGGGCAGCGCGAGCAGTACTTC.

This clonotype was seen repeatedly, ten times or more. The gene calls are TRBV29-1 and TRBJ2-2; 10 bases line up with TRBD2. This CDR3 has 14 residues. Germline CDR1 and CDR2: SQVTM and ANQGSEA. After removal of 7 bases from V and 5 bases from J, the junction contained 7 bases not matched to a gene. CDR3 protein: CSARAGGRTGELFF. CDR3 nucleotide sequence: TGCAGCGCAAGAGCGGGAGGGAGGACCGGGGAGCTGTTTTTT.

This clonotype appeared many times. V is TRBV7-8 and J is TRBJ1-1; 8 nucleotides agree with TRBD1. V shed 1 base and J 1 base; nucleotides not matched to a gene: 2. Germline CDR1 is SGHVS and CDR2 is FQNEAQ. The CDR3 runs to 15 residues. The CDR3 bases are TGTGCCAGCAGCTTAGGACAGGGGCCGAACACTGAAGCTTTCTTT. It translates to CASSLGQGPNTEAFF. Filled out from reference TRBV7-8 and TRBJ1-1, the complete variable domain reads GAGVSQSPRYKVAKRGQDVALRCDPISGHVSLFWYQQALGQGPEFLTYFQNEAQLDKSGLPSDRFFAERPEGSVSTLKIQRTQQEDSAVYLCASSLGQGPNTEAFFGQGTRLTVV.

This clonotype came up many times. This chain joins TRBV29-1 and TRBJ2-5; a possible D gene is TRBD2 (6 bases). Germline V gives CDR1 SQVTM, CDR2 ANQGSEA. The V end lost 5 bases, the J end lost 1 base, and 8 bases lay between the germline ends. CDR3 length: 12 amino acids. CDR3 in amino acids: CSVSGSQETQYF. The DNA of the CDR3 is TGCAGCGTTTCCGGGAGCCAAGAGACCCAGTACTTC.

This clonotype came up many times. V gene TRBV28 combines with J gene TRBJ1-2; TRBD1 is a possible D gene (5 bases). CDR3 length: 12 residues. Trimming cost V 2 bases and J 6 bases, with 7 bases left between them. CDR1 MDHEN and CDR2 SYDVKM come from the germline V gene. The CDR3 region is CASSLLGDGYTF. The DNA for the CDR3 is TGTGCCAGCAGTTTACTGGGGGATGGCTACACCTTC.

The rearrangement joins TRBV6-1 to TRBJ2-7; 8 positions agree with TRBD2. Unmatched junction bases numbered 12, after V lost 7 bases and J lost 1 base. CDR1 MNHNS and CDR2 SASEGT come from the germline V gene. This CDR3 spans 16 amino acids. CDR3 bases: TGTGCCAGCAACAGCCGTCGAGGGACTAGTTCCTACGAGCAGTACTTC. Translation: CASNSRRGTSSYEQYF.

This clonotype occurred many times. This chain uses TRBV30 with TRBJ2-7, with TRBD1 as a possible D gene (6 bases). Germline-derived CDR1 and CDR2 are GTSNPN and SVGIG (reference sequence). The ends were cut back, 0 bases at V and 0 bases at J, with 9 bases in the middle. The CDR3 totals 14 residues. DNA for the CDR3: TGTGCCTGGAGTGTCGGGGACAACTCCTACGAGCAGTACTTC. Translation gives CAWSVGDNSYEQYF.

The CDR3 here is CASRHGGQETQYF. The CDR3 DNA sequence: TGTGCCAGCAGACACGGGGGACAAGAGACCCAGTACTTC. V and J are TRBV7-2 and TRBJ2-5; weak D call: TRBD2 (6 bases). V lost 6 bases and J 2 bases, leaving 10 bases between the germline ends. CDR1 and CDR2 from the germline V gene are SGHTA and FQGNSA. This CDR3 comprises 13 residues.

This clonotype was seen at least ten times. The chain combines TRBV27 with TRBJ1-2, with 7 bases that match TRBD1. This CDR3 contains 14 residues. The V and J ends lost 4 bases and 5 bases, in that order; junction bases with no gene match: 7. Germline V gene lookup returns CDR1 MNHEY and CDR2 SMNVEV (reference sequence). The CDR3 region is CASSSTGTVYGYTF. As DNA, the CDR3 is TGTGCCAGCAGTTCCACCGGGACAGTTTATGGCTACACCTTC.

This chain links TRBV12-3 or TRBV12-4 with TRBJ1-2, with D uncertain. Trimming stripped 3 bases from V and 6 bases from J, with 11 bases between. This CDR3 comprises 13 residues. The CDR3 DNA is TGTGCCAGCAGTTTTCCGGGGATCCATGGCTACACCTTC. Translating it yields CASSFPGIHGYTF.

This clonotype was counted only a few times. V usage is TRBV6-1 and J usage is TRBJ1-4; 8 bases match TRBD1. V lost 5 bases and J lost 3; bases outside the gene matches: 2. CDR1 and CDR2 from the germline V gene are MNHNS and SASEGT. The CDR3 is made up of 14 amino acids. In nucleotides, the CDR3 is TGTGCCAGCAGTCTGACAGGGGCTAATGAAAAACTGTTTTTT. This sequence encodes CASSLTGANEKLFF.

This clonotype was detected ten times or more. This chain links TRBV5-1 with TRBJ2-2, with D hard to call. Germline V gene lookup returns CDR1 SGHRS and CDR2 YFSETQ. V was trimmed by 4 bases and J by 7 bases, leaving 17 bases between them. The CDR3 runs to 15 residues. CDR3 sequence reads: CASSPGQAEGGELFF. The CDR3 DNA sequence: TGCGCCAGCAGCCCCGGGCAGGCGGAAGGCGGGGAGCTGTTTTTT.

This clonotype has ten or more counts. The chain carries TRBV6-5 and TRBJ1-1; 8 bases align to TRBD1. Germline V gene data show CDR1 as MNHEY and CDR2 as SVGAGI. The V segment lost 2 bases and the J segment 5 bases; nucleotides outside the gene matches: 10. This CDR3 contains 16 residues. CDR3 region: CASSYQPRTGQTEAFF. The DNA of the CDR3 is TGTGCCAGCAGTTACCAACCGCGGACAGGGCAAACTGAAGCTTTCTTT.

A note on this clonotype: Being one base from a much bigger clone, this may be a read error. The chain recombines TRBV28 with TRBJ1-5, with a tentative D call TRBD1 (6 bases). This CDR3 has 17 amino acids. Germline V gene lookup returns CDR1 MDHEN and CDR2 SYDVKM. CDR3 amino acids: CASSSIRSGVSSQPQHF. The CDR3 DNA follows: TGTGCCAGCAGTTCAATACGCTCAGGGGTTAGCAGTCAGCCCCAGCATTTT. The whole variable domain, remainder taken from reference TRBV28 and TRBJ1-5, is DVKVTQSSRYLVKRTGEKVFLECVQDMDHENMFWYRQDPGLGLRLIYFSYDVKMKEKGDIPEGYSVSREKKERFSLILESASTNQTSMYLCASSSIRSGVSSQPQHFGDGTRLSIL.

The chain joins TRBV5-1 to TRBJ2-7; TRBD2 might be the D (6 bases). The CDR3 loop spans 14 amino acids. The germline gives CDR1 SGHRS, CDR2 YFSETQ. Trimming left V 5 bases short and J 2 bases short, with 14 bases between. DNA of the CDR3: TGCGCCAGCAGTAATAGCGGTACCCCCTACGAGCAGTACTTC. This encodes CASSNSGTPYEQYF.

The chain couples TRBV4-1 to TRBJ2-5, with 10 bases that match TRBD1. The CDR3 sequence is 15 residues long. V shed 4 bases and J 9 bases; nucleotides not matched to a gene: 11. Germline loops: CDR1 MGHRA, CDR2 YSYEKL. CDR3 region: CASSLRATGGAAQYF. CDR3 bases: TGCGCCAGCAGCCTCAGAGCGACAGGGGGCGCGGCCCAGTACTTC.

This clonotype was found a few times. J is TRBJ1-2 and V is TRBV18, with D unclear. This CDR3 is built from 14 residues. The V and J ends lost 5 bases and 2 bases respectively, with 12 bases between them. Germline V lookup: CDR1 KGHSH, CDR2 LQKENI. The CDR3 DNA is TGTGCCAGCTCATCCGTCCGGAAAAACTATGGCTACACCTTC. Amino acids: CASSSVRKNYGYTF.

About this clonotype: Sequence at one end of the junction differs from germline and may be a read error. The chain joins TRBV24-1 to TRBJ1-5; no clear D gene. Germline V gene sequence: CDR1 KGHDR, CDR2 SFDVKD. CDR3 length: 15 amino acids. CDR3 region: CATSDDGYSNQPQRF. The CDR3 DNA is TGTGCCACCAGTGACGACGGTTATAGCAATCAGCCCCAGCGTTTT.

This clonotype occurred many times. The chain employs TRBV2 and TRBJ2-7; TRBD2 matches at 9 bases. CDR1 is SNHLY and CDR2 is FYNNEI in the germline V gene. After removal of 8 bases from V and 0 bases from J, the junction contained 5 bases not matched to a gene. CDR3 length: 14 residues. Here the CDR3 DNA reads TGTGCCAGCGGTCGCGGGAGGGACTCCTACGAGCAGTACTTC. As protein: CASGRGRDSYEQYF.

This clonotype occurred many times. The J gene is TRBJ1-2, the V gene TRBV20-1; D is ambiguous. The CDR3 has 12 amino acids. Trimming shortened V by 7 bases and J by 8 bases, and 17 bases separated the two germline ends. CDR1 and CDR2 from the germline V gene are DFQATT and SNEGSKA (reference sequence). CDR3 protein: CSVVQEREGYTF. In nucleotides, the CDR3 is TGCAGTGTAGTCCAGGAGCGGGAGGGCTACACCTTC.

CDR3 protein: CASSQEVHSGNTIYF. DNA of the CDR3: TGTGCCAGCAGCCAAGAGGTACACTCTGGAAACACCATATATTTT. This chain joins TRBV3-1 and TRBJ1-3; no definite D call. V was pared by 0 bases and J by 0 bases, with 6 bases between. Germline V gene sequence: CDR1 LGHDT, CDR2 YNNKEL (reference sequence). This CDR3 region has 15 residues.